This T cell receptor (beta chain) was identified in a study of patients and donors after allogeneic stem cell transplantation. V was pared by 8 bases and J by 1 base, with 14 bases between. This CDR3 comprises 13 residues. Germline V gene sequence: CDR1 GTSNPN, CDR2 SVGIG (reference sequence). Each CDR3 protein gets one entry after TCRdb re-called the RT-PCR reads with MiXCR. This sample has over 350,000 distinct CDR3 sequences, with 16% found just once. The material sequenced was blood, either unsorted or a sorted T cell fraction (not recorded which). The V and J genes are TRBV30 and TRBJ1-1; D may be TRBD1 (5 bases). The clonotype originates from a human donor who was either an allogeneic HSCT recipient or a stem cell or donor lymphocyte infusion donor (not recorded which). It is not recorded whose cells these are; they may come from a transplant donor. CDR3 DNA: TGTGCCGGAGGGCGGGGGAGGAACACTGAAGCTTTCTTT. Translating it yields CAGGRGRNTEAFF.